This T cell receptor beta chain was found in a study of blood T cells in healthy people across ages. The use of a sample-barcoded 5' primer and a J-beta primer mix characterized a second PCR of roughly 6 to 11 cycles. Every individual sample yielded 3 million or more paired-end reads (each containing CDR3). One entry per CDR3 protein results from TCRdb running MiXCR on the 5' RACE reads. The repertoire holds around 650,000 distinct CDR3 sequences, with less than 40% as singletons. In this sample, this clonotype turned up many times. Healthy Caucasians from Russia aged about 6 to 100 served as donors. What was sequenced was blood. The sequence was collected from an elderly woman in good health.

Here the CDR3 DNA reads TGTGCCAGCAGCCATGGGATGGAGACCCAGTACTTC. It yields the protein CASSHGMETQYF. The chain links TRBV3-1 to TRBJ2-5; D gene unclear. V was shortened by 3 bases and J by 5 bases, with 7 bases between the two germline ends. Germline CDR1 LGHDT, CDR2 YNNKEL (reference sequence). The CDR3 totals 12 residues.